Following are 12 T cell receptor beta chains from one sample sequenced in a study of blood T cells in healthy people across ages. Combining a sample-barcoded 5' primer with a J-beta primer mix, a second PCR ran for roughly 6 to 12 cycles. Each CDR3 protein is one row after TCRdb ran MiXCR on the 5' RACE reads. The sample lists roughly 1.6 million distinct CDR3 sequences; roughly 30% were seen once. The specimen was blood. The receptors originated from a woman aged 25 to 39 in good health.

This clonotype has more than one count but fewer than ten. The CDR3 region has the DNA TGTGCCAGCAGCCTCGGGACGGGGCATTACGAGCAGTACTTC. It encodes CASSLGTGHYEQYF. The rearrangement links TRBV11-2 to TRBJ2-7; possibly TRBD1 or TRBD2 for D (5 bases each). The germline V gene has CDR1 SGHAT and CDR2 FQNNGV. The CDR3 is 14 residues long. V lost 5 bases, J lost 4 bases, and 15 bases lay in between.

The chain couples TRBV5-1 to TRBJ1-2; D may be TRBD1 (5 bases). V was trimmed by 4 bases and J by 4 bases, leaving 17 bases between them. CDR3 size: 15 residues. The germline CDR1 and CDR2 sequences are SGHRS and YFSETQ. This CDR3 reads CASSPGRGDGYGYTF. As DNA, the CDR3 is TGCGCCAGCAGCCCTGGTCGGGGGGATGGCTATGGCTACACCTTC.

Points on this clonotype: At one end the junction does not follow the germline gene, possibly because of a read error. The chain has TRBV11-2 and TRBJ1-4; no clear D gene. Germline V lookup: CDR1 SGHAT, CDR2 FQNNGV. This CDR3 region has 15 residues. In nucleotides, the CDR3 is TGTGCCAGCAGCTTAGCCGGCAGCAAGAATGAAGAACTGTTTTTT. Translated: CASSLAGSKNEELFF.

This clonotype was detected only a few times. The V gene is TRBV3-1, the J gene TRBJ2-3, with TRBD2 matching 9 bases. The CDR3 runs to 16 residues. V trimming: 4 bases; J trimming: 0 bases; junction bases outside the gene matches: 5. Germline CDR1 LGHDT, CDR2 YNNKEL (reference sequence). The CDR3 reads CASSPRLAVSTDTQYF. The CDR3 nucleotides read TGTGCCAGCAGCCCCCGACTAGCGGTCAGCACAGATACGCAGTATTTT.

CDR3 residues: CASGTGTLYTQYF. CDR3 coding DNA: TGTGCTAGTGGTACCGGGACTCTCTATACGCAGTATTTT. The chain uses TRBV12-5 and TRBJ2-3; perhaps TRBD2 as D (6 bases). Trimming took 5 bases from V and 7 from J, leaving 13 bases between them. Germline lookup yields CDR1 LGHNT and CDR2 FRNRAP. This CDR3 has 13 residues.

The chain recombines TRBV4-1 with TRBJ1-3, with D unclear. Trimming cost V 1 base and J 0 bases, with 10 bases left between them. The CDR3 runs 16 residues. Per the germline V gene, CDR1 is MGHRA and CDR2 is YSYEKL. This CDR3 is CASSQGGQDSGNTIYF. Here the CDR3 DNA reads TGCGCCAGCAGCCAAGGAGGGCAGGACTCTGGAAACACCATATATTTT.

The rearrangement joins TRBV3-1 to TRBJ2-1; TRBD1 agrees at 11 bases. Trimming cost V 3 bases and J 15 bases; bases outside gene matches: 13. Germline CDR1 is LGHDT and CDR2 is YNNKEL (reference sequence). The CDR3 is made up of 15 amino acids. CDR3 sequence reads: CASSHSPGQGVMGFF. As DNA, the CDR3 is TGTGCCAGCAGCCATTCTCCGGGACAGGGGGTGATGGGGTTCTTC.

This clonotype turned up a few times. CDR3 amino acids: CASSLGRTSTDTQYF. The CDR3 nucleotides are TGTGCCAGCAGCTTAGGCCGGACCAGCACAGATACGCAGTATTTT. The chain uses TRBV7-2 and TRBJ2-3; D uncertain. Trimming left V 1 base short and J 0 bases short, with 8 bases between. Germline loops: CDR1 SGHTA, CDR2 FQGNSA. The CDR3 totals 15 residues.

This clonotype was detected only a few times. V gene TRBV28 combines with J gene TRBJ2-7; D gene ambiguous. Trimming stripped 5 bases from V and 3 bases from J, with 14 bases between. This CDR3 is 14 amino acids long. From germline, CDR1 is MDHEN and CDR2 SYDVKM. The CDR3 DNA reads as TGTGCCAGCAGTCTGCCGGGCCCGTACTACGAGCAGTACTTC. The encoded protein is CASSLPGPYYEQYF.

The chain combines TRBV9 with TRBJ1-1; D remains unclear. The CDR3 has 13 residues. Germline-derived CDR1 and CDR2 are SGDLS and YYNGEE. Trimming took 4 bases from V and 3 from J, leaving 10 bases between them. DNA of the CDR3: TGTGCCAGCAGCCGCTTCGGTGACACTGAAGCTTTCTTT. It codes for CASSRFGDTEAFF.

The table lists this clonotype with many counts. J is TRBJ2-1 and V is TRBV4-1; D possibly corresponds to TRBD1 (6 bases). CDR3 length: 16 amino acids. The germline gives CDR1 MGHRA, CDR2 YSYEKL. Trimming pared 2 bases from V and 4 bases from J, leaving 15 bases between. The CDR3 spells CASSQLGRGLYNEQFF. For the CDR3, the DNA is TGCGCCAGCAGCCAACTTGGCAGGGGCCTATACAATGAGCAGTTCTTC.

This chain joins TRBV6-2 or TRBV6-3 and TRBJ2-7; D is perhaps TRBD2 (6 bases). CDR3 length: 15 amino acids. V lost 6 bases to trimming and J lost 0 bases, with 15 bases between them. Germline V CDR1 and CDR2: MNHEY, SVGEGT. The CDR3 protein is CASRRLEGYSYEQYF. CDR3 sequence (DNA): TGTGCCAGCAGACGACTAGAGGGGTACTCCTACGAGCAGTACTTC.